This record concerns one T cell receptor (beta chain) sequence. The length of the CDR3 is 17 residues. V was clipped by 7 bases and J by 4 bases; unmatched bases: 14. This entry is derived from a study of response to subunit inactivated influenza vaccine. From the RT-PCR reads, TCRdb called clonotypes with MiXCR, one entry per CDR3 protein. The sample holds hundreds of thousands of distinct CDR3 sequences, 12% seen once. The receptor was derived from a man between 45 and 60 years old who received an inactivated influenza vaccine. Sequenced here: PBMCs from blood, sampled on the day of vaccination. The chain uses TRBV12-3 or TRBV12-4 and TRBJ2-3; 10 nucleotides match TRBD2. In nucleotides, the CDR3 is TGTGCCAGCAAAGAGCCGTCGAGCGGGGGGGCCGCAGATACGCAGTATTTT. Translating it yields CASKEPSSGGAADTQYF.